The sequence of this T cell receptor beta chain was determined in a study of Graves' ophthalmopathy and Graves' hyperthyroidism. This clonotype occurred many times. Germline V gene sequence: CDR1 SQVTM, CDR2 ANQGSEA. CDR3 size: 14 residues. V shed 7 bases and J shed 6 bases, with 22 bases lying between them. Aged 18 to 65, the patients with hyperthyroidism had under 2 months' duration and were newly diagnosed. Pregnancy or lactation, uncontrolled infections and other autoimmune diseases were grounds for excluding patients. Amplification of the TCR beta CDR3 regions used RNA transcripts (as template). Second-round multiplex PCR came after a first-round RT-PCR that employed HTBI primers. TCRdb recomputed calls from the multiplex PCR reads with MiXCR, one row per CDR3 protein. The data contain around 1,200,000 distinct CDR3 sequences, 35% to 40% of them singletons.

This clonotype originated in an adult man with Graves' hyperthyroidism. Sequenced material: peripheral blood or thyroid tissue (not recorded which). The chain carries TRBV29-1 and TRBJ2-7, with D possibly being TRBD2 (6 bases). CDR3 region: CSARRDSGPLEQYF. The CDR3 bases are TGCAGCGCTAGACGGGACTCTGGGCCTCTCGAGCAGTACTTC.